One sample yielded the 19 T cell receptor beta chains listed below, sequenced in a study of somatic reversion in DOCK8 deficiency. From about 0.095 ug genomic DNA, TRB libraries were made by one-step EuroClonality-NGS amplicon PCR. From the multiplex PCR reads, TCRdb called clonotypes with MiXCR, one entry per CDR3 protein. The sample holds approximately 4,100 distinct CDR3 sequences, 24% seen once. Sample: peripheral blood. These receptors were taken from a human donor in good health.

V is TRBV4-1 and J is TRBJ2-7; TRBD1 matches at 9 bases. The CDR3 covers 15 residues. V lost 0 bases to trimming and J lost 3 bases; unmatched junction nucleotides: 3. The germline CDR1 and CDR2 sequences are MGHRA and YSYEKL. The CDR3 spells CASSQDRTGDYEQYF. The CDR3, as DNA: TGCGCCAGCAGCCAAGACCGGACAGGGGACTACGAGCAGTACTTC.

This clonotype is deemed medium-sized. The V and J genes are TRBV7-9 and TRBJ1-4; TRBD1 matches 8 bases. The germline CDR1 and CDR2 sequences are SEHNR and FQNEAQ (reference sequence). The junction had 6 bases not matched to a gene; V was cut back by 5 bases and J by 10 bases. The CDR3 consists of 13 residues. The CDR3 DNA reads as TGTGCCAGCAGCCCCCCGGGACAGGTAAAACTGTTTTTT. Translated: CASSPPGQVKLFF.

The chain has TRBV10-3 and TRBJ2-7, with 8 bases aligning to TRBD1. Germline V lookup: CDR1 ENHRY, CDR2 SYGVKD. This CDR3 region has 15 residues. Unmatched junction bases numbered 7, after V lost 3 bases and J lost 3 bases. The CDR3: CAISDYPGGIYEQYF. The CDR3 DNA reads as TGTGCCATCAGTGATTACCCAGGGGGCATCTACGAGCAGTACTTC.

Within the sample, this clonotype is medium-sized (0.01 to 0.1%). The J gene is TRBJ1-1, the V gene TRBV12-3 or TRBV12-4; no clear D gene. Trimming shortened V by 3 bases and J by 2 bases, and 7 bases separated the two germline ends. This CDR3 is built from 13 residues. CDR3 DNA: TGTGCCAGCAGTTTTCTGGAAAACACTGAAGCTTTCTTT. Amino acid sequence: CASSFLENTEAFF.

The chain links TRBV20-1 to TRBJ1-6, with 8 positions matching TRBD1. Trimming cost V 1 base and J 7 bases; bases outside gene matches: 9. CDR3 length: 16 residues. Germline V CDR1 and CDR2: DFQATT, SNEGSKA (reference sequence). CDR3 residues: CSARVMDRERNSPLHF. The CDR3 bases are TGCAGTGCTAGAGTTATGGACAGGGAGCGGAATTCACCCCTCCACTTT.

This clonotype is judged medium-sized (0.01 to 0.1%). This chain joins TRBV19 and TRBJ2-6; D gene uncertain. The CDR3 sequence is 16 residues long. The germline gives CDR1 LNHDA, CDR2 SQIVND (reference sequence). Between the trimmed V and J ends, which lost 7 bases and 4 bases, there was a span of 17 bases. CDR3 coding DNA: TGTGCCAGTACCCCCTACACAAGTCCCGGGGCCAACGTCCTGACTTTC. It encodes CASTPYTSPGANVLTF.

This clonotype was counted between two and nine times. The V call is TRBV2, the J call TRBJ1-2; D not certain. The V gene's germline CDR1 is SNHLY and CDR2 FYNNEI. With 2 bases removed from V and 2 bases from J, the gap between germline ends came to 9 bases. The length of the CDR3 is 14 residues. The CDR3 DNA is TGTGCCAGCAGTGAACAAAGCCAGAACTATGGCTACACCTTC. This codes for CASSEQSQNYGYTF.

This clonotype is labeled medium-sized. The rearrangement uses TRBV10-3 and TRBJ1-3, with no clear D. Germline assignment: CDR1 ENHRY and CDR2 SYGVKD. There are 12 residues in the CDR3. V lost 11 bases and J lost 4, with 12 bases in between. The CDR3 coding sequence is TGTGCCGTCGAAGACCCCGGAAACACCATATATTTT. This sequence encodes CAVEDPGNTIYF.

This clonotype was counted between two and nine times. The gene calls are TRBV5-1 and TRBJ1-2; tentatively, D is TRBD1 (5 bases). V shed 1 base and J shed 7 bases, with 17 bases lying between them. The CDR3 sequence is 15 residues long. CDR1 SGHRS and CDR2 YFSETQ come from the germline V gene. CDR3 nucleotides: TGCGCCAGCAGCTTGTCCTCCTCTCGGGGGATTGGCTACACCTTC. Residues: CASSLSSSRGIGYTF. Full variable domain (outside the CDR3, taken from reference TRBV5-1 and TRBJ1-2): KAGVTQTPRYLIKTRGQQVTLSCSPISGHRSVSWYQQTPGQGLQFLFEYFSETQRNKGNFPGRFSGRQFSNSRSEMNVSTLELGDSALYLCASSLSSSRGIGYTFGSGTRLTVV.

This clonotype is medium-sized by share. This chain links TRBV7-9 with TRBJ1-5, with a possible D match to TRBD1 (6 bases). V was shortened by 5 bases and J by 6 bases, with 11 bases between the two germline ends. Germline V gene lookup returns CDR1 SEHNR and CDR2 FQNEAQ (reference sequence). CDR3 length: 13 residues. CDR3 residues: CASSQGGGQPQHF. The DNA of the CDR3 is TGTGCCAGCAGCCAAGGGGGTGGTCAGCCCCAGCATTTT.

The chain employs TRBV3-1 and TRBJ1-1; TRBD1 aligns across 7 bases. The junction had 5 bases not matched to a gene; V was cut back by 4 bases and J by 0 bases. CDR3 length: 15 residues. Germline-derived CDR1 and CDR2 are LGHDT and YNNKEL (reference sequence). CDR3 sequence reads: CASSPGQHMNTEAFF. The CDR3 DNA is TGTGCCAGCAGCCCGGGACAGCATATGAACACTGAAGCTTTCTTT.

The chain combines TRBV7-9 with TRBJ2-1; TRBD2 matches 7 bases. This CDR3 contains 15 residues. The V gene's germline CDR1 is SEHNR and CDR2 FQNEAQ (reference sequence). Trimming took 6 bases from V and 2 from J; bases not matched to a gene: 7. CDR3 region: CASRPTSETYNEQFF. The CDR3 nucleotides are TGTGCCAGCAGACCCACTAGCGAGACCTACAATGAGCAGTTCTTC.

Relative to its sample, this clonotype is medium-sized. The genes are TRBV30 and TRBJ1-5; 8 nucleotides align to TRBD1. Germline values: CDR1 GTSNPN, CDR2 SVGIG (reference sequence). This CDR3 is built from 18 residues. Unmatched junction bases numbered 12, after V lost 2 bases and J lost 0 bases. CDR3 amino acids: CAWSRDRGNGYSNQPQHF. The CDR3 DNA reads as TGTGCCTGGAGTCGAGACAGGGGAAATGGGTATAGCAATCAGCCCCAGCATTTT.

The chain combines TRBV9 with TRBJ1-5; D not resolved. Germline CDR1 reads SGDLS; CDR2 reads YYNGEE. The CDR3 loop spans 13 amino acids. V was clipped by 4 bases and J by 9 bases, with 14 bases between them. The CDR3 region has the DNA TGTGCCAGCAGCCCTTCGAGGGTCGGGCCCCAGCATTTT. Amino acids: CASSPSRVGPQHF.

This clonotype was observed once. The genes are TRBV27 and TRBJ2-7; 7 bases align to TRBD1. The CDR3 extends over 14 amino acids. The germline CDR1 and CDR2 sequences are MNHEY and SMNVEV (reference sequence). The trim removed 6 bases at V and 2 bases at J, leaving 7 bases unmatched. This chain's CDR3 is CASSPSGTAYEQYF. The CDR3 coding sequence is TGTGCCAGCAGCCCGTCCGGGACAGCCTACGAGCAGTACTTC.

This clonotype is labeled as medium-sized. The chain has TRBV12-3 or TRBV12-4 and TRBJ1-6, with D possibly matching TRBD1 (5 bases). Trimming pared 1 base from V and 10 bases from J, leaving 11 bases between. This CDR3 has 14 amino acids. The CDR3 DNA reads TGTGCCAGCAGTTTAGAAGAGGCAGGGTCACCCCTCCACTTT. It translates to CASSLEEAGSPLHF.

The V gene is TRBV29-1, the J gene TRBJ1-1; the D gene is possibly TRBD1 (6 bases). The V end was cut by 6 bases, the J end by 1 base, with 9 bases between. The CDR3 is made up of 12 amino acids. The germline CDR1 and CDR2 sequences are SQVTM and ANQGSEA. Here the CDR3 reads CSVQGQNTEAFF. CDR3 coding DNA: TGCAGCGTCCAGGGGCAGAACACTGAAGCTTTCTTT.

This clonotype counts as medium-sized (0.01 to 0.1%). This sequence joins TRBV30 and TRBJ1-4; D might be TRBD1 (5 bases). The germline V gene has CDR1 GTSNPN and CDR2 SVGIG (reference sequence). V was shortened by 7 bases and J by 0 bases, with 12 bases between the two germline ends. This CDR3 is 14 amino acids long. The CDR3 DNA reads TGTGCCTCGACGCCAGGGACAACTAATGAAAAACTGTTTTTT. Its translation: CASTPGTTNEKLFF.

This clonotype is medium-sized (0.01 to 0.1%) by share. This sequence joins TRBV10-3 and TRBJ1-2; unclear D gene. The germline CDR1 and CDR2 sequences are ENHRY and SYGVKD. V was cut by 3 bases and J by 8 bases, with 13 bases left in between. The length of the CDR3 is 13 residues. CDR3 nucleotide sequence: TGTGCCATCAGTGATCACCCCACCAGCGGCTACACCTTC. Translating it yields CAISDHPTSGYTF.